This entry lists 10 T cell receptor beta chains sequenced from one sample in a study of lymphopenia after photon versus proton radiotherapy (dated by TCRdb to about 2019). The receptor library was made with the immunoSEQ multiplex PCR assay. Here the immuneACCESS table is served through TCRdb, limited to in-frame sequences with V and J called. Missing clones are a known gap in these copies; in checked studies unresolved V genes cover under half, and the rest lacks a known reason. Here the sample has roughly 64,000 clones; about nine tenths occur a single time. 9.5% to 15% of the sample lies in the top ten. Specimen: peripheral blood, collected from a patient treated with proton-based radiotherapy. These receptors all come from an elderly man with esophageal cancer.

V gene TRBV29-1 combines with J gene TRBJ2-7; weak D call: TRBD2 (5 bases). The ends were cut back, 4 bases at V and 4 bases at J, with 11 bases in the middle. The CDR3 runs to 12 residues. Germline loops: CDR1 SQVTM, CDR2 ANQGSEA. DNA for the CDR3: TGCAGCGTTGCCGGGATCCTATACGAGCAGTACTTC. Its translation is CSVAGILYEQYF.

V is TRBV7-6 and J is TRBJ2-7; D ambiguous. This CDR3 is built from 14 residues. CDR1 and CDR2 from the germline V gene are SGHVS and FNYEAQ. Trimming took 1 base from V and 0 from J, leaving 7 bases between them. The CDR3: CASSLELSSYEQYF. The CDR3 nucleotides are TGTGCCAGCAGCTTAGAACTCAGCTCCTACGAGCAGTACTTC.

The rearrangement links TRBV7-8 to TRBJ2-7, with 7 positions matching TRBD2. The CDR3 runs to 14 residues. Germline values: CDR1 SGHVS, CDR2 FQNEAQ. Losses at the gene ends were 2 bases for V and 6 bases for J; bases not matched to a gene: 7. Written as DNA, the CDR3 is TGTGCCAGCAGCTTAACCGAGTCTAGCGGCGAGCAGTACTTC. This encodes CASSLTESSGEQYF.

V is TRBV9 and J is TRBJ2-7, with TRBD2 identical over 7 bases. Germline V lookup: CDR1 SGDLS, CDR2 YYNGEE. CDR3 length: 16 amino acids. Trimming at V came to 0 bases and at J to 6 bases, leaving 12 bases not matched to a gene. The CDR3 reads CASSVDGAGSWGEQYF. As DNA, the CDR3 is TGTGCCAGCAGCGTAGACGGAGCGGGATCTTGGGGCGAGCAGTACTTC.

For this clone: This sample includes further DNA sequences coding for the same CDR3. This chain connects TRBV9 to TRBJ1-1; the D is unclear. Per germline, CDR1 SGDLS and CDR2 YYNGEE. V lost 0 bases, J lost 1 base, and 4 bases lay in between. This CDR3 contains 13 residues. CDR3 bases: TGTGCCAGCAGCGTAGCCAGGAACACTGAAGCTTTCTTT. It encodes CASSVARNTEAFF.

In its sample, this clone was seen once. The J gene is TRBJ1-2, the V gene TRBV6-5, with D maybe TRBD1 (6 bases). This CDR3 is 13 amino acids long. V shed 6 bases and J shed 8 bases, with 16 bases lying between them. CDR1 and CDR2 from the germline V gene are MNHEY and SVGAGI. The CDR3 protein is CASSSGQVRGYTF. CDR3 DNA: TGTGCCAGCAGCTCGGGACAAGTGAGGGGCTACACCTTC.

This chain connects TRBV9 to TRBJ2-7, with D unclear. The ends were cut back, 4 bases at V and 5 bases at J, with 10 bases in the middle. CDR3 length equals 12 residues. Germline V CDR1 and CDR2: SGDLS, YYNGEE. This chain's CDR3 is CASSPQGNEQYF. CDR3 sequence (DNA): TGTGCCAGCAGCCCTCAAGGGAACGAGCAGTACTTC.

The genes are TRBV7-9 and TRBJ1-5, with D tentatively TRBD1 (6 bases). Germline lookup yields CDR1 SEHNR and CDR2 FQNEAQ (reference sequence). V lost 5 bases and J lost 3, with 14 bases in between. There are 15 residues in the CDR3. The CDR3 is CASSQQGTLNQPQHF. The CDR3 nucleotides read TGTGCCAGCAGCCAACAGGGTACCCTCAATCAGCCCCAGCATTTT.

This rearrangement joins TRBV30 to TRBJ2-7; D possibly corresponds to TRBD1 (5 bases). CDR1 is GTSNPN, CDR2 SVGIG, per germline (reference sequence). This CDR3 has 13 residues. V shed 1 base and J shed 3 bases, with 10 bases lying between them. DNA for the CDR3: TGTGCCTGGAGTGGGCAGGGCGGCTACGAGCAGTACTTC. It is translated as CAWSGQGGYEQYF. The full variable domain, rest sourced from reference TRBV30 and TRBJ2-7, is SQTIHQWPATLVQPVGSPLSLECTVEGTSNPNLYWYRQAAGRGLQLLFYSVGIGQISSEVPQNLSASRPQDRQFILSSKKLLLSDSGFYLCAWSGQGGYEQYFGPGTRLTVT.

The CDR3 is CASSPGTYSYEQYF. CDR3 bases: TGTGCCAGCTCACCAGGGACATACTCCTACGAGCAGTACTTC. The rearrangement links TRBV18 to TRBJ2-7, with D tentatively TRBD1 (6 bases). Germline CDR1 reads KGHSH; CDR2 reads LQKENI. The V end lost 2 bases, the J end lost 0 bases, and 8 bases lay between the germline ends. The CDR3 extends over 14 amino acids.